The T cell receptor (beta chain) described here comes from a study of cytomegalovirus exposure and HLA in healthy donors. About this clone itself: Its antigen remains unidentified.

Study conclusions and caveats: In an earlier analysis, most TCR beta V segments were productive about 87% or about 30% of the time.

The PCR had 60 Vbeta and 13 Jbeta primers. Measured with immunoSEQ multiplex PCR; TCRdb has only the in-frame clones, and not every one. The data hold about 220,000 clones, with around 80% observed a single time. Trimming removed 7 bases from V and 1 base from J, with 13 bases in between. CDR1 and CDR2 from the germline V gene are MNHNS and SASEGT. This CDR3 comprises 14 residues. Sample: PBMCs. The TCR sequence derives from a man aged 18 to 29 in good health and CMV-seronegative. The rearrangement joins TRBV6-1 to TRBJ1-1; D is undetermined. The CDR3 DNA sequence: TGTGCCAGCACCTCGTGGAGGACGAACACTGAAGCTTTCTTT. Its translation: CASTSWRTNTEAFF.